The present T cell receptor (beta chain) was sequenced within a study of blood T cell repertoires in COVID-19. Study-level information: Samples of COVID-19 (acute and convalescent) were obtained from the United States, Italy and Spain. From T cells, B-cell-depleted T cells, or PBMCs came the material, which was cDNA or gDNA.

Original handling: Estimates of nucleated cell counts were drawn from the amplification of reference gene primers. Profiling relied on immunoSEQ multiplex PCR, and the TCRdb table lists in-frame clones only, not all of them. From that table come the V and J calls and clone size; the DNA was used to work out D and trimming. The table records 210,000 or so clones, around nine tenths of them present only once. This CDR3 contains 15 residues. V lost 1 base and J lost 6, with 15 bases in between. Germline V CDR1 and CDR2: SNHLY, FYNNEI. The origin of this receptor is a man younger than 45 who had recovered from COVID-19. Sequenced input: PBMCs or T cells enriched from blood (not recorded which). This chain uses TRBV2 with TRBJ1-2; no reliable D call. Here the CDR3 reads CASSEERGLIDGYTF. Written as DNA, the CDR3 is TGTGCCAGCAGTGAAGAGCGGGGATTAATTGATGGCTACACCTTC.